Listed below are T cell receptor beta chains from one sample, sequenced in a study of cytomegalovirus exposure and HLA in healthy donors. The method was immunoSEQ multiplex PCR; TCRdb's version includes in-frame clones alone and lacks a portion of them. Of about 81,000 clones listed, 70% to 90% are singletons. Sequencing used PBMCs. Receptors originate from a man aged 18 to 30 in good health and CMV-seronegative. Both conserved end residues are trimmed from each CDR3. A D gene is named only where the DNA matches it firmly.

d_gene	v_gene	j_gene	len	CDR3aa
NA	TRBV15	TRBJ2-7	12	ATSRARGSYEQY
NA	TRBV11-2	TRBJ2-1	14	ASSLEFGGSGHEQF
TRBD2	TRBV11-1	TRBJ2-1	12	ASSLVGGRNEQF
TRBD1	TRBV27	TRBJ2-7	14	ASSHNRDRPTYEQY
NA	TRBV28	TRBJ1-1	10	ASFDSRFSAF
NA	TRBV14	TRBJ1-1	11	ASSQGASTEAF
TRBD1	TRBV7-2	TRBJ2-1	13	ASSLLGGGYNEQF
NA	TRBV10-3	TRBJ1-1	12	AISERGLNTEAF
TRBD2	TRBV5-4	TRBJ2-7	11	ASSTRTSYEQY
NA	TRBV13	TRBJ1-1	10	ASSLMSTEAF
TRBD1	TRBV28	TRBJ2-2	14	ASSLLGDSYTGELF
NA	TRBV7-2	TRBJ1-4	13	ASSAEGATNEKLF
NA	TRBV7-8	TRBJ1-3	12	ASSLVQGWNTIY
NA	TRBV6-1	TRBJ1-1	11	ASSGGGNTEAF
NA	TRBV5-8	TRBJ2-5	13	ASSLRVGGAAPQY
NA	TRBV7-9	TRBJ2-5	13	ASSLSRNFQETQY
TRBD1	TRBV25-1	TRBJ2-7	14	AAAGGQGKGTYEQY
NA	TRBV2	TRBJ2-7	9	ASSTRIEQY
NA	TRBV2	TRBJ2-1	11	ASSALLYNEQF
NA	TRBV7-2	TRBJ1-5	12	ASSRGRGAQPQH
TRBD1	TRBV7-9	TRBJ1-2	11	ASSPGTVHGYT
TRBD2	TRBV2	TRBJ2-7	14	ASSYGLAGDSYEQY
TRBD2	TRBV4-3	TRBJ2-3	14	ASSPTLAGGSDTQY
NA	TRBV2	TRBJ2-5	12	ASRRVLYQETQY
NA	TRBV27	TRBJ2-2	10	ASATFPGELF
TRBD2	TRBV5-5	TRBJ2-2	14	ASSPDLVSGYGELF
NA	TRBV5-8	TRBJ1-3	13	ASRYREFSGNTIY
TRBD2	TRBV7-9	TRBJ2-3	12	ASSGGGPGDTQY
NA	TRBV28	TRBJ2-7	11	ASSLKSSYEQY
NA	TRBV7-6	TRBJ2-2	14	ASSPPGGLGTGELF
NA	TRBV4-2	TRBJ2-7	13	ASSRQPLGAYEQY
NA	TRBV27	TRBJ1-2	12	ASSSTTPNYGYT
NA	TRBV7-2	TRBJ1-1	13	ASSPRTGSATEAF
TRBD2	TRBV7-3	TRBJ2-1	18	ASSPKSGGSARGSYNEQF
NA	TRBV2	TRBJ1-5	11	ASSRVRNQPQH
NA	TRBV19	TRBJ2-7	13	ASSAGVSGPYEQY
NA	TRBV5-4	TRBJ2-1	11	ASSLGGGGEQF
NA	TRBV28	TRBJ1-5	12	ASSPGGGNQPQH
NA	TRBV29-1	TRBJ2-2	10	SVQWRAGELF